This T cell receptor beta chain came from a study of control samples from healthy donors and cancer patients. The V gene's germline CDR1 is SGHNT and CDR2 YYREEE (reference sequence). The CDR3 sequence is 12 residues long. V was cut by 1 base and J by 7 bases, with 6 bases left in between. Sequenced by immunoSEQ multiplex PCR; TCRdb stores in-frame clones only, minus some. The data hold under 60,000 clones, with over 90% observed a single time. As regards this clone: The same CDR3 is also encoded by other DNA sequences in this sample.

The receptor comes from a woman in her 50s with head and neck cancer. V is TRBV5-4 and J is TRBJ1-5; weak D call: TRBD1 (6 bases). Sequenced material: PBMCs. For the CDR3, the DNA is TGTGCCAGCAGCTTGAGGGGGCAGCCCCAGCATTTT. This gives the protein CASSLRGQPQHF. Using reference TRBV5-4 and TRBJ1-5 for the parts outside the CDR3, the full variable domain is ETGVTQSPTHLIKTRGQQVTLRCSSQSGHNTVSWYQQALGQGPQFIFQYYREEENGRGNFPPRFSGLQFPNYSSELNVNALELDDSALYLCASSLRGQPQHFGDGTRLSIL.